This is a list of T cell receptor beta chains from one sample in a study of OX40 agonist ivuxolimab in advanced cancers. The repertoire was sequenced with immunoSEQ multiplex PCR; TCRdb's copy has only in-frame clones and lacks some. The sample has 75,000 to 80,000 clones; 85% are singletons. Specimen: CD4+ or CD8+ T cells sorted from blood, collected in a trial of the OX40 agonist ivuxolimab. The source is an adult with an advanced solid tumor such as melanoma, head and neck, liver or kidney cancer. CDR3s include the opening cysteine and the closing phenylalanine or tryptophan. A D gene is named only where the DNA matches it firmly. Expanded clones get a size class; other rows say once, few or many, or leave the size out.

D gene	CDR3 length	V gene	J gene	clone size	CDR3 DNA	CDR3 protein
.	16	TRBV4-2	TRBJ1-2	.	TGTGCCAGCAGCCAACTAGGACATGAATCGCCGAATGGCTACACCTTC	CASSQLGHESPNGYTF
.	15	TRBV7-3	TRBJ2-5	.	TGTGCCAGCAGCTTAAATGGGCAGACGTCCGAGACCCAGTACTTC	CASSLNGQTSETQYF
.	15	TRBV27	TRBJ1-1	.	TGTGCCAGCAGTTCGTGGACGCCCGTGGGCACTGAAGCTTTCTTT	CASSSWTPVGTEAFF
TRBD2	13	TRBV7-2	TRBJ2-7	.	TGTGCCAGCAACCCCAACCGGGGGGACGAGCAGTACTTC	CASNPNRGDEQYF
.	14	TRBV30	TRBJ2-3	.	TGTGCCTGGAGTGTAAATAGCGGCTTAGATACGCAGTATTTT	CAWSVNSGLDTQYF
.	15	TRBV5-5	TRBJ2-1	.	TGTGCCAGCAGCTTGGAGGCAGGCTACTACAATGAGCAGTTCTTC	CASSLEAGYYNEQFF
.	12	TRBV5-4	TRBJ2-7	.	TGTGCCAGCAGCCGGGCGTCCTACGAGCAGTACTTC	CASSRASYEQYF
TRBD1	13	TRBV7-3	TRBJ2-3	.	TGTGCCAGCAGCGTACAGGGGGCAGATACGCAGTATTTT	CASSVQGADTQYF
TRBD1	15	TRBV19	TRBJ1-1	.	TGTGCCAGTAGTGACCGGACAGGAGATATTAGCGGAGCTTTCTTT	CASSDRTGDISGAFF
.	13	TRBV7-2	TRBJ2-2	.	TGTGCCAGCAGCTTAGCGCTTCCCGGGGAGCTGTTTTTT	CASSLALPGELFF
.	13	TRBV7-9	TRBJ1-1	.	TGTGCCACCTACCCAACTACATACACTGAAGCTTTCTTT	CATYPTTYTEAFF
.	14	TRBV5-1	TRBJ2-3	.	TGCGCCAGCAAGGTAGGGACCAACTCAGATACGCAGTATTTT	CASKVGTNSDTQYF
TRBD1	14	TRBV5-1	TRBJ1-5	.	TGCGCCAGCAGCTTCGGACAGGGGGAGAAGCCCCAGCATTTT	CASSFGQGEKPQHF
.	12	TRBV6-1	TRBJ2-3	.	TGTGCCAGCAGTCCCAGGGAAGATACGCAGTATTTT	CASSPREDTQYF
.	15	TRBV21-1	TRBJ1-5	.	TGTGCCAGCAGCAAAGTAGGACAGTGGAATCAGCCCCAGCATTTT	CASSKVGQWNQPQHF
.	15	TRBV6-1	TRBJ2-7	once	TGTGCCGGGCGCCAGGGAAGCGGAGGAACCTACGAGCAGTACTTC	CAGRQGSGGTYEQYF
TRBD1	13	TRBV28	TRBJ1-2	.	TGTGCCAGCAGCCTTCGACAGGGCTATGGCTACACCTTC	CASSLRQGYGYTF
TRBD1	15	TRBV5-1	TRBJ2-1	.	TGCGCCAGCAGCCCTAGGACAGGGGAAGGGAATGAGCAGTTCTTC	CASSPRTGEGNEQFF
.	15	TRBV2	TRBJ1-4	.	TGTGCCAGCAGTGAAGAACGGGCAGGGACTGAAAAACTGTTTTTT	CASSEERAGTEKLFF
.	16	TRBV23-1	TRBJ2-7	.	TGCGCCAGCAGCTCCCCCCACAGGGACTTCTCCTACGAGCAGTACTTC	CASSSPHRDFSYEQYF
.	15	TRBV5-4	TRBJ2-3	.	TGTGCCAGCAGCTTGGGGACCCCTCGCACAGATACGCAGTATTTT	CASSLGTPRTDTQYF
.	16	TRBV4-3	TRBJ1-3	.	TGCGCCAGCAGCCAAGCACCCCATGGCTCTGGAAACACCATATATTTT	CASSQAPHGSGNTIYF